This T cell receptor (beta chain) was found in a study of CD8 T cells in ankylosing spondylitis. Study-wide results and limits: Relatively scarce in peripheral blood, disease-linked clones were CD8+. Within ankylosing spondylitis blood, a TCR beta motif made up of seven to nine highly homologous variants appeared to be characteristic. The clones that were linked to disease were reported to be significantly enriched in matched synovial fluid samples from ankylosing spondylitis patients. Some of the motif variants had earlier been found in reactive arthritis patients' fluid and blood.

This clonotype occurred a few times. What it binds is not known. Germline values: CDR1 SGHRS, CDR2 YFSETQ. V lost 0 bases and J lost 7; bases outside the gene matches: 6. CDR3 length: 15 amino acids. Preparation of TCR beta libraries was done by quantitative 5'-RACE with molecular barcodes. Using its own MiXCR run on the 5' RACE reads, TCRdb lists one record per CDR3 protein. The table lists approximately 300,000 distinct CDR3 sequences, 6.5% to 10% of them singletons. This receptor was identified in a male donor with ankylosing spondylitis. The rearrangement uses TRBV5-1 and TRBJ2-7, with TRBD1 identical over 11 bases. The sequenced material came from blood, either unsorted or a sorted T cell fraction (not recorded which). CDR3 bases: TGCGCCAGCAGCTTGGATGGACAGGGGGCGGGAGAGCAGTACTTC. The encoded protein is CASSLDGQGAGEQYF. Full variable domain (rest looked up from reference TRBV5-1 and TRBJ2-7): KAGVTQTPRYLIKTRGQQVTLSCSPISGHRSVSWYQQTPGQGLQFLFEYFSETQRNKGNFPGRFSGRQFSNSRSEMNVSTLELGDSALYLCASSLDGQGAGEQYFGPGTRLTVT.